This T cell receptor beta chain came from a study of graft-versus-host responses after intestinal transplantation. Worth noting for this clone: Its specificity is not known.

Some clones are missing from TCRdb's copy, which holds only in-frame ones; the method was immunoSEQ multiplex PCR. This sample has approximately 90,000 clones, with about 92% found just once. Germline CDR1 is LGHNA and CDR2 is YSLEER. Between the trimmed V and J ends, which lost 1 base and 1 base, there was a span of 14 bases. The length of the CDR3 is 16 residues. The gene calls are TRBV4-3 and TRBJ2-7; D is possibly TRBD2 (5 bases). Specimen: unstimulated CD8+ T cells sorted from spleen or lymph node cells, collected before intestinal transplant. The TCR comes from a human donor who received an intestinal transplant. CDR3 protein: CASSQGWGDHSYEQYF. The DNA of the CDR3 is TGCGCCAGCAGCCAAGGCTGGGGAGATCATTCCTACGAGCAGTACTTC.